A selection of T cell receptor beta chains follows, all from one sample in a study of cytomegalovirus exposure and HLA in healthy donors. Clones were sequenced by immunoSEQ multiplex PCR, and TCRdb holds only the in-frame ones, with some missing. This sample has some 110,000 clones; more than 75% occur once, and the top ten carry 5% to 6%. Sample: PBMCs. Receptors originate from a woman younger than 30 in good health and CMV-seropositive. Each CDR3 is given with its conserved first and last residue. D genes are given only for firm matches. Not every row has a clone size; where given, it reads once, few, many or a size class.

-,TRBV5-6,TRBJ2-7,-,TGTGCCAGCAGCCCGGGGGTGGACGAGCAGTACTTC,CASSPGVDEQYF
TRBD1,TRBV5-6,TRBJ2-1,-,TGTGCCAGCAGCGCCGTTTACCGGGACAGGGGCCGCAATGAGCAGTTCTTC,CASSAVYRDRGRNEQFF
-,TRBV19,TRBJ1-4,-,TGTGCCAGTAGTATAGTATACATGTCTAATGAAAAACTGTTTTTT,CASSIVYMSNEKLFF
-,TRBV28,TRBJ1-1,-,TGTGCCAGCACAGGGTATGGCTACACTGAAGCTTTCTTT,CASTGYGYTEAFF
TRBD1,TRBV30,TRBJ2-7,-,TGTGCCTGGAGTGCGGGACAGGGAGGGTCCTACGAGCAGTACTTC,CAWSAGQGGSYEQYF
TRBD2,TRBV6-1,TRBJ2-1,-,TGTGCCAGCAGTGACCCGACTAGCCCCCTTGGCCATGAGCAGTTCTTC,CASSDPTSPLGHEQFF
TRBD2,TRBV10-3,TRBJ2-6,-,TGTGCCATCAATGCGGGGGGGAAAGCTGGGGCCAACGTCCTGACTTTC,CAINAGGKAGANVLTF
TRBD1,TRBV28,TRBJ1-1,-,TGTGCCAGCACCGAGGGACAGGGGGCGACTGAAGCTTTCTTT,CASTEGQGATEAFF
-,TRBV5-1,TRBJ2-3,once,TGCGCCAGCAGCTTAGAACAGCCGTATGATACGCAGTATTTT,CASSLEQPYDTQYF
-,TRBV27,TRBJ2-1,-,TGTGCCAGCAGACCCTCCGCGGGATACCTCAATGAGCAGTTCTTC,CASRPSAGYLNEQFF
TRBD2,TRBV11-3,TRBJ2-7,-,TGTGCCAGCAGCTTAGTACCAGGGCGGGCTAGCGGGACCTACGAGCAGTACTTC,CASSLVPGRASGTYEQYF
-,TRBV27,TRBJ1-5,once,TGTGCCAGCAGTTTTGGCAGGGGCGATCAGCCCCAGCATTTT,CASSFGRGDQPQHF
-,TRBV5-4,TRBJ1-5,-,TGTGCCAGCAGCGAGACATCCAGACAGCCCCAGCATTTT,CASSETSRQPQHF
-,TRBV14,TRBJ2-3,once,TGTGCCAGCAGCCAAGAGCGAGCCACAGATACGCAGTATTTT,CASSQERATDTQYF
TRBD1,TRBV5-3,TRBJ2-5,-,TGTGCCAGAAGCTTGAGGGGGCAGTTCGCGGAGACCCAGTACTTC,CARSLRGQFAETQYF
TRBD2,TRBV27,TRBJ2-1,-,TGTGCCAGCAGTTTCCCCCCAGGTCCCATAGCGGGAGCGAGGGGGAATGAGCAGTTCTTC,CASSFPPGPIAGARGNEQFF
TRBD2,TRBV19,TRBJ2-3,-,TGTGCCAGTAGCACGGGGACTATCACTAGCACAGATACGCAGTATTTT,CASSTGTITSTDTQYF
-,TRBV28,TRBJ1-6,-,TGTGCCAGCATGCCCTCCAGGGATAATTCACCCCTCCACTTT,CASMPSRDNSPLHF
-,TRBV5-4,TRBJ2-1,-,TGTGCCAGCAGCTTTGACGGGAGACCGCAGTTCTTC,CASSFDGRPQFF
TRBD1,TRBV7-9,TRBJ1-2,-,TGTGCCAGCAGCGGGCAAGGGACAGGGAAGAACTATGGCTACACCTTC,CASSGQGTGKNYGYTF
-,TRBV5-1,TRBJ2-7,-,TGCGCCAGCAGCTTGTCCGCAGGGATCGCCTACGAGCAGTACTTC,CASSLSAGIAYEQYF
TRBD1,TRBV6-6,TRBJ1-1,few,TGTGCCAGCAGCCAGGGACAGGGCTACACTGAAGCTTTCTTT,CASSQGQGYTEAFF
-,TRBV4-1,TRBJ2-7,once,TGCGCCAGCAGCCAAGATCAGGGATACGAGCAGTACTTC,CASSQDQGYEQYF
-,TRBV5-4,TRBJ1-2,-,TGTGCCAGCAGCCTAACCCTTGCCGACTATGGCTACACCTTC,CASSLTLADYGYTF
TRBD1,TRBV6-1,TRBJ2-5,-,TGTGCCAGCAGTGAGGGACAGGCCCCGGAGACCCAGTACTTC,CASSEGQAPETQYF
TRBD2,TRBV5-4,TRBJ2-7,-,TGTGCCAGCAGTTCTAGCGGGACCTCCTACGAGCAGTACTTC,CASSSSGTSYEQYF
-,TRBV10-1,TRBJ2-3,-,TGCGCCAGCAGTGAGTGGGCAGGGGGCACAGATACGCAGTATTTT,CASSEWAGGTDTQYF
-,TRBV27,TRBJ2-3,-,TGTGCCAGCAGTTTGAGGGATACGCAGTATTTT,CASSLRDTQYF
-,TRBV9,TRBJ2-7,once,TGTGCCAGCAGCGTCGACAGTGCCTACGAGCAGTACTTC,CASSVDSAYEQYF
-,TRBV5-6,TRBJ1-4,-,TGTGCCAGCAGCTCCCTTCCCTCTAATGAAAAACTGTTTTTT,CASSSLPSNEKLFF
-,TRBV30,TRBJ1-1,-,TGTGCCTGGAGTGGGGGACTTGGAGCTTTCTTT,CAWSGGLGAFF
-,TRBV6-1,TRBJ1-1,-,TGTGCCACCATTAACACTGAAGCTTTCTTT,CATINTEAFF
-,TRBV7-2,TRBJ2-3,-,TGTGCCGCGACCACAGGGATCGCAGATACGCAGTATTTT,CAATTGIADTQYF
-,TRBV4-1,TRBJ2-1,-,TGCGCCAGCAGCCATTCCATTACCGGGACAATGGACAATGAGCAGTTCTTC,CASSHSITGTMDNEQFF
TRBD2,TRBV28,TRBJ2-5,-,TGTGCCAGCGGACTAGGGGAGCAGACCCAGTACTTC,CASGLGEQTQYF
TRBD2,TRBV15,TRBJ2-1,-,TGTGCCACCAGCCTCCAGCGGGAGGGCCGCAATGAGCAGTTCTTC,CATSLQREGRNEQFF
TRBD2,TRBV10-3,TRBJ2-5,-,TGTGCCATCACCCCCGGGACTAGCGGGGGAGCAAAAGAGACCCAGTACTTC,CAITPGTSGGAKETQYF
TRBD1,TRBV30,TRBJ2-7,few,TGTGCCTGGAGCGGGACAGCGCCCTACGAGCAGTACTTC,CAWSGTAPYEQYF
-,TRBV28,TRBJ1-5,once,TGTGCCAGCAGATCAGCGGGACATTCGTCCAACAGCAATCAGCCCCAGCATTTT,CASRSAGHSSNSNQPQHF
-,TRBV6-5,TRBJ1-1,-,TGTGCCAGTCGCAGACAATCGAACACTGAAGCTTTCTTT,CASRRQSNTEAFF
TRBD1,TRBV28,TRBJ2-1,-,TGTGCCAGCAGTCCCTCTGACAGGGACAATGAGCAGTTCTTC,CASSPSDRDNEQFF
-,TRBV27,TRBJ2-7,few,TGTGCCAGCAGTAGGCTTGGCGGCTACGAGCAGTACTTC,CASSRLGGYEQYF
-,TRBV15,TRBJ1-1,once,TGTGCCACCAGCAGAGGGACAGTTTTAAACACTGAAGCTTTCTTT,CATSRGTVLNTEAFF
TRBD1,TRBV29-1,TRBJ2-5,-,TGCAGCGCCACCGGGACAGGAGAGACCCAGTACTTC,CSATGTGETQYF
-,TRBV27,TRBJ2-1,-,TGTGCCAGCAGTCAAACAGGGTTAGGGCAGTTCTTC,CASSQTGLGQFF
TRBD1,TRBV4-2,TRBJ2-1,-,TGTGCCAGCAGCCAAGAGGACAGGGTGGTGGATGAGCAGTTCTTC,CASSQEDRVVDEQFF
-,TRBV19,TRBJ1-1,-,TGTGCCAGTAGTATATCTTCGCGCCGAAGGCTTGGAGGCACTGAAGCTTTCTTT,CASSISSRRRLGGTEAFF
TRBD1,TRBV6-5,TRBJ2-5,few,TGTGCCAGCAGTCCCGGACAGGGCCCAGGGACCCAGTACTTC,CASSPGQGPGTQYF
TRBD2,TRBV4-2,TRBJ2-7,-,TGTGCCAGCAGCCACAGCTCTAGCGGGAGCGTGTACGAGCAGTACTTC,CASSHSSSGSVYEQYF
-,TRBV25-1,TRBJ1-1,-,TGTGCCAGCAGTGCTATTGGGGCCACTGAAGCTTTCTTT,CASSAIGATEAFF
TRBD1,TRBV5-8,TRBJ2-3,-,TGTGCCAGCAGCTTGGCAGGGTCTTCGACAGGGACCACAGATACGCAGTATTTT,CASSLAGSSTGTTDTQYF
-,TRBV9,TRBJ1-2,-,TGTGCCAGCAGCGCGAGAGAAAGAGACAGCTATGGCTACACCTTC,CASSARERDSYGYTF
-,TRBV9,TRBJ2-2,-,TGTGCCAGCAGCGTAGGGGGAGACGACACCGGGGAGCTGTTTTTT,CASSVGGDDTGELFF
TRBD2,TRBV27,TRBJ2-4,-,TGTGCCAGCAGTCCCGGGACTAGCGGGAACATTCAGTACTTC,CASSPGTSGNIQYF
-,TRBV10-1,TRBJ1-1,-,TGCGCCAGCAGTGAGACAGAGAACACTGAAGCTTTCTTT,CASSETENTEAFF
-,TRBV13,TRBJ1-1,-,TGTGCCAGCAGCTTAGTGGGGGGTGGCACTGAAGCTTTCTTT,CASSLVGGGTEAFF
-,TRBV6-5,TRBJ1-1,-,TGTGCCAGCAGACGACTATTGGTCACTGAAGCTTTCTTT,CASRRLLVTEAFF